The T cell receptor (beta chain) under discussion was sequenced for a study of T-cell reconstitution after alpha-beta-depleted transplantation in children. This clonotype was picked up many times. The germline CDR1 and CDR2 sequences are DFQATT and SNEGSKA (reference sequence). This CDR3 is 14 amino acids long. Trimming removed 1 base from V and 1 base from J, with 9 bases in between. The authors prepared the TCRbeta library with unique molecular identifiers. TCRdb fed the PCR reads into MiXCR, producing one record per CDR3 protein. The sample lists hundreds of thousands of distinct CDR3 sequences; approximately 17% were seen once.

The receptor comes from a human donor who donated a stem cell graft to a child with acute myeloid leukemia. This rearrangement joins TRBV20-1 to TRBJ2-3; D might be TRBD1 or TRBD2, each matching 5 bases. Sequenced here: PBMCs from the stem cell graft donor, sampled from the stem cell graft. The CDR3 nucleotides read TGCAGTGCTAGAGTAACGGGACGCACAGATACGCAGTATTTT. Amino acids: CSARVTGRTDTQYF.